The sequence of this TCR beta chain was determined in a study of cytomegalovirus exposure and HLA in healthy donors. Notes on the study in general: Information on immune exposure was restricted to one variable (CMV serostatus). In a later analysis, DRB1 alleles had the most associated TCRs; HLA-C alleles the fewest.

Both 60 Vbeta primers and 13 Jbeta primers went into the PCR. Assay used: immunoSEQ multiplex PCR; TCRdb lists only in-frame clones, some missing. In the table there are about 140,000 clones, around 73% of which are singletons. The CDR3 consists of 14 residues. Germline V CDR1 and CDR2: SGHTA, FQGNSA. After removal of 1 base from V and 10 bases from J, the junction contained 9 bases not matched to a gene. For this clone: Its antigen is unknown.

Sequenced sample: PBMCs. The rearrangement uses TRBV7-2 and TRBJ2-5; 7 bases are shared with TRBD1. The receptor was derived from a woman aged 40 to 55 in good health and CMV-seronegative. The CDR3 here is CASSLDRGPGGQYF. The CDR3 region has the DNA TGTGCCAGCAGCTTAGATCGGGGACCAGGGGGCCAGTACTTC.